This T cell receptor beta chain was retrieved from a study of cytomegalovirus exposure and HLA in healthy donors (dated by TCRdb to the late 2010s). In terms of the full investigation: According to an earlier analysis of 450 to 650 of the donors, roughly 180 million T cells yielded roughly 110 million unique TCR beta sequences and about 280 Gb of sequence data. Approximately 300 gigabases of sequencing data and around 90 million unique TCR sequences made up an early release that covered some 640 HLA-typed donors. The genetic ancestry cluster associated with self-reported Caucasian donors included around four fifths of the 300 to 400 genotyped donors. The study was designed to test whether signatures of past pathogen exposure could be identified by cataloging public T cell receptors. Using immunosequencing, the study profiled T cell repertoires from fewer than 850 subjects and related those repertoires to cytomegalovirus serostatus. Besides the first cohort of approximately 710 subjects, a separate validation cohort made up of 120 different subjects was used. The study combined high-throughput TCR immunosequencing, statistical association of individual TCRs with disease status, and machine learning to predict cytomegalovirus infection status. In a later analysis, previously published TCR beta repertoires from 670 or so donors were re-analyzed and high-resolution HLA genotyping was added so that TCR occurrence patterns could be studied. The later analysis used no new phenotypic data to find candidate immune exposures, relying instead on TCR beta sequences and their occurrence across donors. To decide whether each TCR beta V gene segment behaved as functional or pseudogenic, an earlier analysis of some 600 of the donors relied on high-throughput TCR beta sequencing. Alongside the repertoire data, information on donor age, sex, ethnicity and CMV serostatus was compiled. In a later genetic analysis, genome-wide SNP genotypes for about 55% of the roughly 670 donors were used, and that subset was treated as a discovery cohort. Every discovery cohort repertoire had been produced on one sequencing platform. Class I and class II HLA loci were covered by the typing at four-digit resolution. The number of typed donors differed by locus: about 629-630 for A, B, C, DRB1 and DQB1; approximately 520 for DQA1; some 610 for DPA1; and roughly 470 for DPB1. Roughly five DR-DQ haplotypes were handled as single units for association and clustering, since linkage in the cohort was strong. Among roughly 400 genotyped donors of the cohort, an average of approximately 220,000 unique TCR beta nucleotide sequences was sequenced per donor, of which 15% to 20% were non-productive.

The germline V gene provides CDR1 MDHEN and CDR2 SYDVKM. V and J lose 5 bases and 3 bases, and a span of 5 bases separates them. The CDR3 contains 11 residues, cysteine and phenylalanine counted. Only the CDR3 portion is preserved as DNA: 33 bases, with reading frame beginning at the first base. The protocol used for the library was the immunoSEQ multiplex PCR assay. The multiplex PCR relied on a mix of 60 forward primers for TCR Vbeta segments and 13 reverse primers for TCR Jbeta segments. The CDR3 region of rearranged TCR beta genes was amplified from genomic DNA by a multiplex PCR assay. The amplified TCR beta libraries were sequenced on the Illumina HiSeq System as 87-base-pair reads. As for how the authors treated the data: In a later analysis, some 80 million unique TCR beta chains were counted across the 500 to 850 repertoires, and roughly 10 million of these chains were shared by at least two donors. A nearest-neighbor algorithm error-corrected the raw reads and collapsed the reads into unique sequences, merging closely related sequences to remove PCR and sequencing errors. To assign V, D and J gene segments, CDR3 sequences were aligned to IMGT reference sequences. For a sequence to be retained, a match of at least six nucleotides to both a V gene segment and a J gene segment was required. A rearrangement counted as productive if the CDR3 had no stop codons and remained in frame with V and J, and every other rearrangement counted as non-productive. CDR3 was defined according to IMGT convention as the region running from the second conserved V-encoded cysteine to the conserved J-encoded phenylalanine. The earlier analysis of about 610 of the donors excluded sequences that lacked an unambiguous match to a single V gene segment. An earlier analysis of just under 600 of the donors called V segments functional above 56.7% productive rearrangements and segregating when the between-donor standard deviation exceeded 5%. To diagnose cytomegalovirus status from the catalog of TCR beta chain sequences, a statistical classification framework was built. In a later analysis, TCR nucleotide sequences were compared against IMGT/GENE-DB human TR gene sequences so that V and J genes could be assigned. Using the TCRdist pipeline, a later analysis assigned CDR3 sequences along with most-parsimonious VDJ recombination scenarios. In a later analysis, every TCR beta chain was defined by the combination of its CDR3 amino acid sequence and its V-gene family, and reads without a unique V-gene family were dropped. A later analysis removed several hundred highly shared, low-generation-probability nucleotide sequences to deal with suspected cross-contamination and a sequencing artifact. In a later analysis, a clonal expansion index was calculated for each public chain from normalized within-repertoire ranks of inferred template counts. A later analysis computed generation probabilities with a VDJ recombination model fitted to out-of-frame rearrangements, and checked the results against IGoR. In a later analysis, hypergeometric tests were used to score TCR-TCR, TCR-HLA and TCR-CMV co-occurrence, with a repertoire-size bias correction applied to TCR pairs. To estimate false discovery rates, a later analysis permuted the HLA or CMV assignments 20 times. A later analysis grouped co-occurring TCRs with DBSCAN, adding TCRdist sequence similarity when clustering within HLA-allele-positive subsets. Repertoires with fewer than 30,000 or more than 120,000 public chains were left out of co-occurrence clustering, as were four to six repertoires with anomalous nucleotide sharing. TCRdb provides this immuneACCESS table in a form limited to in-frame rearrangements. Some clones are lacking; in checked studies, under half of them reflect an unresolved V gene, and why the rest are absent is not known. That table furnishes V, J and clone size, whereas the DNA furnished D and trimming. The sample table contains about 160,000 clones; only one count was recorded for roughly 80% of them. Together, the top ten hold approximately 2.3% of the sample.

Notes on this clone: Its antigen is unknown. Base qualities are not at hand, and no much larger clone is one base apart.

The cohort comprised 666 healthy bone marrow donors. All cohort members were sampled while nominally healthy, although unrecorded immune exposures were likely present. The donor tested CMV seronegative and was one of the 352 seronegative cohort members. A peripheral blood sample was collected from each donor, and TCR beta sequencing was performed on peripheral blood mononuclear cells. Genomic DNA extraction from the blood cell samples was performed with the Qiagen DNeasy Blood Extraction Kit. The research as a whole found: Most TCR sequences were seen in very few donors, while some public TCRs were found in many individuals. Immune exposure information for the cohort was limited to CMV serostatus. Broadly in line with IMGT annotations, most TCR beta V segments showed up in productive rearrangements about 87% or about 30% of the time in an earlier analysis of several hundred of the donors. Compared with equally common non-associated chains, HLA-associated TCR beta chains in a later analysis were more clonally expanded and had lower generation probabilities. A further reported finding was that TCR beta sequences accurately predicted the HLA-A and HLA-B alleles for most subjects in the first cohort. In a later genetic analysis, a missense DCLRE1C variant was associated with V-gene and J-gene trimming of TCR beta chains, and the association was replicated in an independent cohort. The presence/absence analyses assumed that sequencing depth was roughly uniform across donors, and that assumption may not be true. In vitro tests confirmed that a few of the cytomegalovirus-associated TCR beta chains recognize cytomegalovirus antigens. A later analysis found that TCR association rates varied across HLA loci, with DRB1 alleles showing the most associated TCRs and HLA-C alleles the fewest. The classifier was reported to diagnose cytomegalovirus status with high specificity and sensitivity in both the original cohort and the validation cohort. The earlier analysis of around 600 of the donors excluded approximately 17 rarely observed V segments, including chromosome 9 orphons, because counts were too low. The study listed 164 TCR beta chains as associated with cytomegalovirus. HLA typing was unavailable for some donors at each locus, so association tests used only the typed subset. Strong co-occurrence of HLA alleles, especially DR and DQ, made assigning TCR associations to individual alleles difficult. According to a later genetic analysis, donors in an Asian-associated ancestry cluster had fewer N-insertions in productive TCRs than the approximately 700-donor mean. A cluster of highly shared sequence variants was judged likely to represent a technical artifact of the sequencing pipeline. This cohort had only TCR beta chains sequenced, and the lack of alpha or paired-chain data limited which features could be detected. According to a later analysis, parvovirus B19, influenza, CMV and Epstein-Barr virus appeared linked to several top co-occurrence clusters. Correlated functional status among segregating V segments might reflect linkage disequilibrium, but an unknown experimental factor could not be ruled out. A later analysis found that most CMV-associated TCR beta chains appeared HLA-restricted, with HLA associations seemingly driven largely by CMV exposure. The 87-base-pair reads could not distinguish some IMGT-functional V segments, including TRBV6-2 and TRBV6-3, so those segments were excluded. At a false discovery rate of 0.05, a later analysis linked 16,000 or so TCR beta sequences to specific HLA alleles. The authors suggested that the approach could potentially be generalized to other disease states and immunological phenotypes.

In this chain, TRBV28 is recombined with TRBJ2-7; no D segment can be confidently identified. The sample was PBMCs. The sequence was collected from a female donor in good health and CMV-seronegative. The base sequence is TGTGCCAGCAGTCCTCTCTACGAGCAGTACTTC. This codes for CASSPLYEQYF.